What follows are 24 T cell receptor beta chains derived from one specimen sequenced in a study of blood T cells in healthy people across ages. A sample-barcoded 5' primer and a J-beta primer mix were used in a second PCR of roughly 6 to 11 cycles. In TCRdb, the 5' RACE reads were re-called with MiXCR into one record per CDR3 protein. This table has some 710,000 distinct CDR3 sequences, approximately 22% appearing once. The sequenced material came from blood. The receptors here all came from a man aged 65-85 years in good health.

This chain joins TRBV20-1 and TRBJ2-2; TRBD2 matches 9 bases. Looked up from germline, CDR1 is DFQATT and CDR2 is SNEGSKA (reference sequence). The CDR3 spans 15 residues. V was pared by 3 bases and J by 5 bases, with 7 bases of the junction left unmatched. CDR3 in amino acids: CSASAASGTTGELFF. CDR3 sequence (DNA): TGCAGTGCTAGTGCGGCTAGCGGGACAACCGGGGAGCTGTTTTTT.

In this sample, this clonotype turned up a few times. The chain links TRBV7-6 to TRBJ2-3; 12 bases fit TRBD2. The CDR3 loop spans 17 amino acids. CDR1 and CDR2 from the germline V gene are SGHVS and FNYEAQ. The V gene end was trimmed by 5 bases and the J gene end by 0 bases; junction bases not matched to a gene: 6. The CDR3 DNA sequence: TGTGCCAGCAGCGCCGGACTAGCGGGATCTAGCACAGATACGCAGTATTTT. Encoded protein: CASSAGLAGSSTDTQYF.

This clonotype was seen more than once but under ten times. The chain is built from TRBV3-1 and TRBJ2-7, with 8 bases that match TRBD2. Germline V gives CDR1 LGHDT, CDR2 YNNKEL (reference sequence). The CDR3 covers 13 residues. J lost 6 bases, V lost 3 bases, and 4 bases had no gene match. The CDR3 region has the DNA TGTGCCAGCAGCCACAGGACTAGCAGCGAGCAGTACTTC. This gives the protein CASSHRTSSEQYF.

The chain employs TRBV28 and TRBJ2-3; D not resolved. This CDR3 has 10 residues. Germline V CDR1 and CDR2: MDHEN, SYDVKM. Trimming cost V 7 bases and J 8 bases, with 7 bases left between them. DNA for the CDR3: TGTGCCAGCACCTGGAGTACGCAGTATTTT. Translated, it gives CASTWSTQYF.

The chain employs TRBV7-8 and TRBJ2-1, with 10 bases lining up with TRBD1. TRBJ2-7 matches the DNA end more closely, so the J call is doubtful. CDR3 length equals 15 residues. Germline V lookup: CDR1 SGHVS, CDR2 FQNEAQ. CDR3 sequence: CASSPPGQGRNEQYV. CDR3 coding DNA: TGTGCCAGCAGCCCTCCGGGACAGGGGCGTAATGAGCAGTACGTC.

The V call is TRBV7-3, the J call TRBJ2-3; 7 nucleotides match TRBD2. Germline V lookup: CDR1 SGHTA, CDR2 FQGTGA. The CDR3 totals 18 residues. The trim removed 1 base at V and 1 base at J, leaving 11 bases unmatched. CDR3 in amino acids: CASSLNPRLAVGTDTQYF. The CDR3 nucleotides are TGTGCCAGCAGCTTAAACCCCCGACTAGCAGTGGGCACAGATACGCAGTATTTT.

This clonotype was observed many times. V is TRBV18 and J is TRBJ2-1; D is ambiguous. Per the germline V gene, CDR1 is KGHSH and CDR2 is LQKENI. There are 17 residues in the CDR3. V dropped 1 base and J dropped 4 bases, with 17 bases sitting between them. CDR3: CASSPRITVGGYNEQFF. The CDR3, as DNA: TGTGCCAGCTCACCACGAATTACTGTGGGCGGATACAATGAGCAGTTCTTC.

This clonotype turned up a few times. The rearrangement uses TRBV7-9 and TRBJ1-4; D unclear. The CDR3 is 14 residues long. Trimming left V 4 bases short and J 1 base short, with 7 bases between. Germline CDR1 and CDR2: SEHNR and FQNEAQ (reference sequence). The CDR3 region has the DNA TGTGCCAGCAGCTCGACTCAAACTAATGAAAAACTGTTTTTT. Translation gives CASSSTQTNEKLFF.

This clonotype was observed a few times. The chain recombines TRBV7-2 with TRBJ2-1; D unclear. CDR3 size: 13 residues. Trimming left V 1 base short and J 7 bases short, with 8 bases between. CDR1 SGHTA and CDR2 FQGNSA come from the germline V gene. CDR3 DNA sequence: TGTGCCAGCAGCTTAGACCGCGCAAATGAGCAGTTCTTC. It encodes CASSLDRANEQFF.

The V gene is TRBV6-1, the J gene TRBJ2-5; D is unresolved. Near its end, the DNA agrees better with TRBJ2-7, so the J call may be wrong. Germline V gene lookup returns CDR1 MNHNS and CDR2 SASEGT. The CDR3 runs 13 residues. This chain's CDR3 is CASSETPNLEQYV. CDR3 coding DNA: TGTGCCAGCAGTGAGACCCCGAACCTCGAGCAGTACGTC.

CDR3 nucleotides: TGTGCCAGCAGTTTATCCGGGGGGCCTAATGAAAAACTGTTTTTT. Amino acids: CASSLSGGPNEKLFF. This rearrangement joins TRBV27 to TRBJ1-4; D may be TRBD1 (6 bases). Germline CDR1 and CDR2: MNHEY and SMNVEV (reference sequence). Trimming took 0 bases from V and 3 from J, leaving 8 bases between them. The CDR3 spans 15 residues.

This sequence joins TRBV5-1 and TRBJ2-5; D is perhaps TRBD1 (6 bases). V gave up 6 bases and J gave up 2 bases, with 11 bases separating them. Per germline, CDR1 SGHRS and CDR2 YFSETQ. CDR3 size: 13 residues. The CDR3 spells CASTKQGQETQYF. The CDR3 bases are TGCGCCAGCACCAAACAGGGACAAGAGACCCAGTACTTC. Supplemented by reference TRBV5-1 and TRBJ2-5, the full variable domain reads KAGVTQTPRYLIKTRGQQVTLSCSPISGHRSVSWYQQTPGQGLQFLFEYFSETQRNKGNFPGRFSGRQFSNSRSEMNVSTLELGDSALYLCASTKQGQETQYFGPGTRLLVL.

This clonotype was counted a few times. The chain combines TRBV11-3 with TRBJ1-1; the D gene is possibly TRBD1 (5 bases). The CDR3 has 16 residues. V was pared by 4 bases and J by 0 bases, with 15 bases between. Germline-derived CDR1 and CDR2 are SGHNT and YENEEA. CDR3 amino acids: CASSSQGFTMNTEAFF. The CDR3 nucleotides read TGTGCCAGCAGCTCTCAGGGTTTTACTATGAACACTGAAGCTTTCTTT.

The table lists this clonotype with a few counts. The CDR3 sequence: CASTNHRRYEQYV. The CDR3 coding sequence is TGTGCCAGTACTAACCACAGGCGGTACGAGCAGTACGTC. This sequence joins TRBV25-1 and TRBJ2-7; the D gene is possibly TRBD1 (5 bases). Germline assignment: CDR1 MGHDK and CDR2 SYGVNS. There are 13 residues in the CDR3. V lost 9 bases and J 4 bases, leaving 16 bases between the germline ends.

The chain uses TRBV10-2 and TRBJ2-1; D possibly corresponds to TRBD1 (6 bases). Gene TRBJ2-7 matches the end of the DNA better, so the J call may be wrong. The V gene's germline CDR1 is WSHSY and CDR2 SAAADI. This CDR3 region has 13 residues. The CDR3 loop reads CASARQVPYEQYF. CDR3 coding DNA: TGCGCCAGCGCCCGACAGGTCCCCTACGAGCAGTACTTC.

The rearrangement links TRBV7-2 to TRBJ2-3, with D unresolved. The CDR3 contains 15 residues. The ends were cut back, 5 bases at V and 0 bases at J, with 12 bases in the middle. From germline, CDR1 is SGHTA and CDR2 FQGNSA. The CDR3 sequence: CASSRSGVSTDTQYF. The CDR3 region has the DNA TGTGCCAGCAGCAGATCGGGCGTGAGCACAGATACGCAGTATTTT.

This clonotype was recorded a few times. This sequence joins TRBV10-3 and TRBJ2-3; D ambiguous. Germline V CDR1 and CDR2: ENHRY, SYGVKD. V shed 4 bases and J shed 2 bases, with 7 bases lying between them. This CDR3 comprises 13 residues. The CDR3 DNA reads TGTGCCATCAGTGGTGCGGTCACAGATACGCAGTATTTT. Amino acid sequence: CAISGAVTDTQYF.

The chain uses TRBV12-3 or TRBV12-4 and TRBJ2-5; TRBD2 might be the D (6 bases). The CDR3 is 14 amino acids. Trimming stripped 1 base from V and 4 bases from J, with 10 bases between. For the CDR3, the DNA is TGTGCCAGCAGTTTAGAAATGGGGGGAGAGACCCAGTACTTC. Protein sequence: CASSLEMGGETQYF.

The chain joins TRBV10-3 to TRBJ2-3; 7 bases align to TRBD1. The CDR3 loop spans 14 amino acids. V shed 5 bases, J shed 2 bases, and the junction held 4 bases outside the gene matches. Germline values: CDR1 ENHRY, CDR2 SYGVKD. The DNA for the CDR3 is TGTGCCATCAGTAGGGGGCAATCCACAGATACGCAGTATTTT. Translation gives CAISRGQSTDTQYF.

This chain connects TRBV20-1 to TRBJ2-5; D gene uncertain. There are 12 residues in the CDR3. Per the germline V gene, CDR1 is DFQATT and CDR2 is SNEGSKA (reference sequence). V lost 7 bases, J lost 1 base, and 10 bases lay in between. CDR3 nucleotides: TGCAGTGTCGCAGGTTTCCAAGAGACCCAGTACTTC. Its translation: CSVAGFQETQYF.

Ten or more counts support this clonotype. The chain couples TRBV12-3 or TRBV12-4 to TRBJ2-5; 10 positions match TRBD1. The end of the DNA is better explained by TRBJ2-7, so the J call may be wrong. The CDR3 has 13 amino acids. The CDR3 here is CASSLTGGHEQYV. The CDR3 nucleotides are TGTGCCAGCAGTCTGACAGGGGGCCACGAGCAGTACGTC.

This clonotype was recorded a few times. The rearrangement joins TRBV5-1 to TRBJ2-3; 7 bases are shared with TRBD1. J was trimmed by 4 bases and V by 2 bases; bases with no gene match: 4. The CDR3 is 14 residues long. Germline V gene data show CDR1 as SGHRS and CDR2 as YFSETQ. DNA of the CDR3: TGCGCCAGCAGCTTCAGACAGGGACCAGATACGCAGTATTTT. Encoded protein: CASSFRQGPDTQYF.

This clonotype showed up just a few times. The genes are TRBV5-1 and TRBJ1-4, with 10 bases fitting TRBD1. This CDR3 is built from 16 residues. V trimming: 1 base; J trimming: 8 bases; junction bases outside the gene matches: 8. Germline CDR1 SGHRS, CDR2 YFSETQ. The CDR3 DNA is TGCGCCAGCAGCTTGTCTGGACAGGGGGGAATGGAAAAACTGTTTTTT. Its translation is CASSLSGQGGMEKLFF.

The chain links TRBV7-9 to TRBJ2-3; TRBD2 matches at 10 bases. The V segment lost 1 base and the J segment 3 bases; nucleotides outside the gene matches: 10. CDR3 length: 18 residues. Germline V gives CDR1 SEHNR, CDR2 FQNEAQ (reference sequence). In DNA, the CDR3 is TGTGCCAGCAGCTTAGGCCTAGCGGGAGTCGGAGGAACAGATACGCAGTATTTT. Translating it yields CASSLGLAGVGGTDTQYF.